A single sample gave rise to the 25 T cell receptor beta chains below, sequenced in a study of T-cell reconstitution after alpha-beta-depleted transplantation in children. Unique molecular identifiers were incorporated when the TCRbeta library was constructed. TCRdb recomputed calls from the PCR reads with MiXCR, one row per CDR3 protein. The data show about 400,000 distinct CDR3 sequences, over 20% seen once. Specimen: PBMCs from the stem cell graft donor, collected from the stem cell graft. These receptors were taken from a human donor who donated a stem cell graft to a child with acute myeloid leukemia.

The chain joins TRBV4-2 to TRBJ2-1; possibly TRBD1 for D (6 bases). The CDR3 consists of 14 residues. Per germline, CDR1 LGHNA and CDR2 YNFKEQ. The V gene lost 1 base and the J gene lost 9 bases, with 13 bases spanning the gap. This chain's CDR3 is CASSQGAGASEQFF. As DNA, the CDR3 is TGTGCCAGCAGCCAAGGGGCAGGGGCCAGTGAGCAGTTCTTC.

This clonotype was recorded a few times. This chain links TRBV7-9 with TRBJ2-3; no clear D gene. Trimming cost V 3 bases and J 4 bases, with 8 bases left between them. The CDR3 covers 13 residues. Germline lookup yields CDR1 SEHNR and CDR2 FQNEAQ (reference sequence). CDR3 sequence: CASSFGQADTQYF. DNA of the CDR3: TGTGCCAGCAGCTTCGGCCAGGCAGATACGCAGTATTTT.

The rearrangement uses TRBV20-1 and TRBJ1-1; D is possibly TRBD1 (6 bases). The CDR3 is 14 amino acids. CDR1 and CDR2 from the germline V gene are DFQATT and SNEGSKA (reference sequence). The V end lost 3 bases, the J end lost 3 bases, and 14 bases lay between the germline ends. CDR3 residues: CSARAGVGDTEAFF. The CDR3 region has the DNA TGCAGTGCTAGGGCAGGGGTTGGGGACACTGAAGCTTTCTTT.

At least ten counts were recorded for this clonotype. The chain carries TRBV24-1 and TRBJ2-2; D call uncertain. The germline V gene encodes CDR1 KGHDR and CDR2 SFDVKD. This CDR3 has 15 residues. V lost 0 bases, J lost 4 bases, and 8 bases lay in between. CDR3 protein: CATSDLQARTGELFF. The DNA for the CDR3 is TGTGCCACCAGTGATTTGCAAGCACGCACCGGGGAGCTGTTTTTT.

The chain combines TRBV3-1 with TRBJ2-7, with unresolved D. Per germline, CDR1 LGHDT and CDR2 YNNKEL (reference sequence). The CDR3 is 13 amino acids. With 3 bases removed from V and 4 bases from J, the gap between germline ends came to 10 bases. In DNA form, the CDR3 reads TGTGCCAGCAGCCATTCTGATGTATACGAGCAGTACTTC. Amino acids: CASSHSDVYEQYF.

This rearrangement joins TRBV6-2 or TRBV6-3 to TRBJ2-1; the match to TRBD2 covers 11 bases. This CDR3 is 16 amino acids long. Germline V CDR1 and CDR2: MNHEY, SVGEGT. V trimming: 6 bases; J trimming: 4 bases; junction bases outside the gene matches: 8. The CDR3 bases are TGTGCCAGCAGGGGACTAGCGGCCCCCATATACAATGAGCAGTTCTTC. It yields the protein CASRGLAAPIYNEQFF.

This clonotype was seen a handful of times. The DNA for the CDR3 is TGTGCCAGCAGCTTAGGGGCCCTGACAGGGACATTCACCTACGAGCAGTACTTC. Protein: CASSLGALTGTFTYEQYF. The chain employs TRBV7-6 and TRBJ2-7; 7 bases line up with TRBD1. With V trimmed by 1 base and J by 2 bases, 14 bases remained unmatched. Per germline, CDR1 SGHVS and CDR2 FNYEAQ. The CDR3 covers 18 residues.

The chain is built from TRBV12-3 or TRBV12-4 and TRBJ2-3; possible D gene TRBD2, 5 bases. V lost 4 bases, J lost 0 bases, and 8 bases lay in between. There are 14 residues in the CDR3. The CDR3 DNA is TGTGCCAGCAGTTGGGAGCGGAGCACAGATACGCAGTATTTT. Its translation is CASSWERSTDTQYF.

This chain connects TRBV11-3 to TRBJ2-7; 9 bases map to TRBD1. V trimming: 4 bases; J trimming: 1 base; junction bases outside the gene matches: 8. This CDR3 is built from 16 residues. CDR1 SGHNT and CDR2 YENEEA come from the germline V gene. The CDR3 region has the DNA TGTGCCAGCAGCTCCTCCTGGGGACAGGGTTCCTACGAGCAGTACTTC. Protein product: CASSSSWGQGSYEQYF.

The CDR3 reads CSARRWGNQPQHF. CDR3 nucleotide sequence: TGCAGTGCTAGACGGTGGGGAAATCAGCCCCAGCATTTT. V gene TRBV20-1 combines with J gene TRBJ1-5; D ambiguous. The CDR3 runs 13 residues. Trimming cost V 2 bases and J 4 bases, with 9 bases left between them. The germline V gene has CDR1 DFQATT and CDR2 SNEGSKA (reference sequence).

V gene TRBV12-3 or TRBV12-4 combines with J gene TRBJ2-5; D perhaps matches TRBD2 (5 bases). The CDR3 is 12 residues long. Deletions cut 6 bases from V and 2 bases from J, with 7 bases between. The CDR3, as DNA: TGTGCCAGCAGCCGGACTCAAGAGACCCAGTACTTC. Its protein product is CASSRTQETQYF.

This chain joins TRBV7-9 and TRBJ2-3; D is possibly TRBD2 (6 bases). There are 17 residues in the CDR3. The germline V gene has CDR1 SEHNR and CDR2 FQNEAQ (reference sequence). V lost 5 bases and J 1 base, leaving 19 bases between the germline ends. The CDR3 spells CASSLRDSKKGTDTQYF. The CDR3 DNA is TGTGCCAGCAGCCTCCGGGACTCGAAAAAGGGCACAGATACGCAGTATTTT.

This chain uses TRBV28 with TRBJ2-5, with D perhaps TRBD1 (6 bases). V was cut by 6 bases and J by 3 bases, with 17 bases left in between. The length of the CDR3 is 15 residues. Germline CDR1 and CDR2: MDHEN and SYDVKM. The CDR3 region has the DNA TGTGCCAGCAGCGTGGGACCGGGACAAAAAGAGACCCAGTACTTC. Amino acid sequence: CASSVGPGQKETQYF.

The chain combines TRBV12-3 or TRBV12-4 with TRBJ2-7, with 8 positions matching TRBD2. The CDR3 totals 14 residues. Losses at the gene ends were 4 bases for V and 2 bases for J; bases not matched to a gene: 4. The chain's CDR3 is CASSSGLGTYEQYF. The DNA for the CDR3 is TGTGCCAGCAGTTCGGGACTAGGGACCTACGAGCAGTACTTC.

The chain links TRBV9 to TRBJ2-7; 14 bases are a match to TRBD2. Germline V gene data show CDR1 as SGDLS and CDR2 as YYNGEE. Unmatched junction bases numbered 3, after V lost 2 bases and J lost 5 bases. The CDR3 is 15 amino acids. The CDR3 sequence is CASSVGLAGEDEQYF. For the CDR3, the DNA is TGTGCCAGCAGCGTGGGACTAGCGGGAGAGGACGAGCAGTACTTC.

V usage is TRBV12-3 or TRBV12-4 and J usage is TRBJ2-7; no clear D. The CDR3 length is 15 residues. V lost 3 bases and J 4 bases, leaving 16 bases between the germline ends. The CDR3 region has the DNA TGTGCCAGCAGTTTTAGGAACAGCCGAAATTACGAGCAGTACTTC. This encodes CASSFRNSRNYEQYF.

In nucleotides, the CDR3 is TGTGCCATCAGTGAGTCGAGTTCGGGACAGGGCAAGAACGAGCAGTACTTC. Translated: CAISESSSGQGKNEQYF. The J gene is TRBJ2-7, the V gene TRBV10-3; 9 positions agree with TRBD1. Trimming cost V 0 bases and J 5 bases; bases outside gene matches: 11. There are 17 residues in the CDR3. CDR1 is ENHRY and CDR2 is SYGVKD in the germline V gene.

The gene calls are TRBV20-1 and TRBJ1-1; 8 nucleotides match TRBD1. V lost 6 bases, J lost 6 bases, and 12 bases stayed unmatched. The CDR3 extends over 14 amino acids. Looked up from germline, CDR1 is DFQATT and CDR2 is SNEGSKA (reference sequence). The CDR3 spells CSAPPGLQGAEAFF. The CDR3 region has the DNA TGCAGTGCCCCGCCCGGGTTACAGGGGGCTGAAGCTTTCTTT.

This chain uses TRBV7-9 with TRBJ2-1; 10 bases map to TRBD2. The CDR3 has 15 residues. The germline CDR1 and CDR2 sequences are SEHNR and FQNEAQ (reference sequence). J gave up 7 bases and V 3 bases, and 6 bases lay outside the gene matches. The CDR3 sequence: CASSFKSGRANEQFF. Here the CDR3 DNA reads TGTGCCAGCAGCTTTAAGAGCGGGAGGGCAAATGAGCAGTTCTTC.

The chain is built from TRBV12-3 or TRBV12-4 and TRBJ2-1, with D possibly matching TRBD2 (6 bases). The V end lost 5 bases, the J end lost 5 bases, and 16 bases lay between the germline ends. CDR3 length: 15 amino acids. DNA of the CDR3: TGTGCCAGCAGTGCGACTAGAGGCTGGGACAATGAGCAGTTCTTC. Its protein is CASSATRGWDNEQFF.

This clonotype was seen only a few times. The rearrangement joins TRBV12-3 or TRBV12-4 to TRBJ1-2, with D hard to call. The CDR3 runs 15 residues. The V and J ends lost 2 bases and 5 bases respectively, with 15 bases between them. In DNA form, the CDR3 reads TGTGCCAGCAGTTTAAGTCTGGGAACCCCATATGGCTACACCTTC. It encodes CASSLSLGTPYGYTF.

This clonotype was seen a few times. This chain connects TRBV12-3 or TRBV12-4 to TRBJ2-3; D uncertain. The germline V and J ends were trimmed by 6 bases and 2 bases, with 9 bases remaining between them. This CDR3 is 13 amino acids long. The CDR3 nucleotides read TGTGCCAGCAGATATGAGGTCACAGATACGCAGTATTTT. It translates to CASRYEVTDTQYF.

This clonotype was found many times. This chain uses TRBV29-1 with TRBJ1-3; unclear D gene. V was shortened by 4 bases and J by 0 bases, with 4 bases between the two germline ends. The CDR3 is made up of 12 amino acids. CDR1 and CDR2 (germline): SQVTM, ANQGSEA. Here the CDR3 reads CSVAGSGNTIYF. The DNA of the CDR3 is TGCAGCGTTGCTGGCTCTGGAAACACCATATATTTT.

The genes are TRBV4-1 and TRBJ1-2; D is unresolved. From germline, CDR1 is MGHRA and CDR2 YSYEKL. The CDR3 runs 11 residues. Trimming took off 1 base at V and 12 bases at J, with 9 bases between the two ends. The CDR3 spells CASSQGEGNTF. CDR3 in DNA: TGCGCCAGCAGCCAAGGGGAAGGAAACACCTTC.

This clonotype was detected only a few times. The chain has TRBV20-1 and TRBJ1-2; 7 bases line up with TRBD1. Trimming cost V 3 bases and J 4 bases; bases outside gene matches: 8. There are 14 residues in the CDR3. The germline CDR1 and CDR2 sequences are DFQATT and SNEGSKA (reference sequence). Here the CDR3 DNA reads TGCAGTGCTAGGCATTCAACAGGGGTCTATGGCTACACCTTC. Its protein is CSARHSTGVYGYTF.